A selection of T cell receptor beta chains follows, all from one sample in a study of T cell responses to AZD1222 COVID-19 vaccine. Here immunoSEQ multiplex PCR was the method, and the copy in TCRdb shows in-frame clones only, minus some. The data show around 78,000 clones, with more than 90% seen just once and 3.5% to 5% held by the top ten. This material consisted of peripheral blood, taken on day 0 of AZD1222 vaccination. The receptors were gathered from an adult in good health. CDR3s include the opening cysteine and the closing phenylalanine or tryptophan. The D gene is left open where the match is weak. The size of a clone is reported for some rows only, either as once, few or many, or as a class for expanded clones.

>.|TRBJ2-7|15|.|TRBV11-3
TGTGCCAGCAGCCGCCGGGAGCAGTCTCGCTACGAGCAGTACTTC
CASSRREQSRYEQYF
>.|TRBJ1-1|13|.|TRBV30
TGTGCCTGGAGCGACGGGGGCTGGACTGAAGCTTTCTTT
CAWSDGGWTEAFF
>.|TRBJ1-5|13|.|TRBV2
TGTGCCAGCGGGACGGGGAGCAATCAGCCCCAGCATTTT
CASGTGSNQPQHF
>few|TRBJ1-2|15|TRBD1|TRBV19
TGTGCCATACATTCAGGGGGACGGGATAACTATGGCTACACCTTC
CAIHSGGRDNYGYTF
>.|TRBJ1-6|14|.|TRBV10-2
TGCGCCAGCAGCCCCCAGGGTCATAATTCACCCCTCCACTTT
CASSPQGHNSPLHF
>.|TRBJ2-3|14|.|TRBV28
TGTGCCAGCAGAAATAAACTTCGGGCAGATACGCAGTATTTT
CASRNKLRADTQYF
>few|TRBJ2-2|12|.|TRBV6-6
TGTGCCAGCAGCCACGGGGGCGGGGAGCTGTTTTTT
CASSHGGGELFF
>.|TRBJ1-1|13|.|TRBV30
TGTGCCTGGAGTGTAAGTAATTCAGGGGAAGCTTTCTTT
CAWSVSNSGEAFF
>.|TRBJ2-2|14|.|TRBV29-1
TGCAGCGTTGTTGCAGGGACGAACACCGGGGAGCTGTTTTTT
CSVVAGTNTGELFF
>.|TRBJ2-5|14|.|TRBV10-3
TGTGCCATCAGTGATCTGGGGCGCCAAGAGACCCAGTACTTC
CAISDLGRQETQYF
>few|TRBJ1-2|13|.|TRBV6-5
TGTGCCAGCAGTTACCATGGGGGGGATGGCTACACCTTC
CASSYHGGDGYTF
>.|TRBJ1-2|14|.|TRBV27
TGTGCCAGCAGTTCCTTGGACAGCCTATATGGCTACACCTTC
CASSSLDSLYGYTF
>once|TRBJ1-6|14|.|TRBV11-3
TGTGCCAGCAGCTTATTTCCGGTGGGTTCACCCCTCCACTTT
CASSLFPVGSPLHF
>.|TRBJ2-3|14|.|TRBV3-1/TRBV3-2
TGTGCCAGCAGCCATGGACCTTCGCGGGATACGCAGTATTTT
CASSHGPSRDTQYF
>.|TRBJ2-1|15|.|TRBV20-1
TGCAGTGCTAGTGCTTCGGGGTCAAGGGATAATGAGCAGTTCTTC
CSASASGSRDNEQFF
>.|TRBJ1-2|16|.|TRBV14
TGTGCCAGCAGCCAAGATCTGCGGGGAGGGCCCCATGGCTACACCTTC
CASSQDLRGGPHGYTF
>.|TRBJ1-5|16|TRBD1|TRBV2
TGTGCCAGCAGCCGAGGGACAGGGGATTGGAGTCAGCCCCAGCATTTT
CASSRGTGDWSQPQHF
>.|TRBJ2-1|15|TRBD1|TRBV7-3
TGTGCCAGCAGCCCGCAAGGACAGGGCTACAATGAGCAGTTCTTC
CASSPQGQGYNEQFF
>.|TRBJ1-1|15|TRBD1|TRBV5-1
TGCGCCAGCAGCGCGGGACAGGGGATGAACACTGAAGCTTTCTTT
CASSAGQGMNTEAFF
>few|TRBJ1-3|15|.|TRBV6-1
TGTGCCAGCAGTGAAGGGATCTACTCTGGAAACACCATATATTTT
CASSEGIYSGNTIYF
>.|TRBJ2-7|12|.|TRBV3-1/TRBV3-2
TGTGCCAGCAGCCAAGCCCAGGGCAAGCAGTACTTC
CASSQAQGKQYF
>once|TRBJ2-7|12|.|TRBV19
TGTGCCAGTAGTTTCGGCAGGGGCGAGCAGTACTTC
CASSFGRGEQYF
>once|TRBJ1-6|15|TRBD1|TRBV2
TGTGCCAGCAGTGACCTGGACAGGGATAATTCACCCCTCCACTTT
CASSDLDRDNSPLHF
>.|TRBJ1-3|17|TRBD1|TRBV6-1
TGTGCCAGCAGTGATACGGAATACAGGGGGCCTGGAAACACCATATATTTT
CASSDTEYRGPGNTIYF
>.|TRBJ1-6|17|TRBD1|TRBV11-3
TGTGCCAGCAGCTTAGCCCGACAGGGGACCTATAATTCACCCCTCCACTTT
CASSLARQGTYNSPLHF
>.|TRBJ2-7|14|.|TRBV6-1
TGTGCCAGCAGTGAATTAGGCGGGAACTACGAGCAGTACTTC
CASSELGGNYEQYF
>.|TRBJ2-1|15|.|TRBV7-2
TGTGCCAGCAGCTTAGACTGGAACTCCTACAATGAGCAGTTCTTC
CASSLDWNSYNEQFF
>.|TRBJ1-4|12|TRBD1|TRBV2
TGTGCCAGCGGGACAGGGGACGAAAAACTGTTTTTT
CASGTGDEKLFF
>.|TRBJ1-2|15|.|TRBV19
TGTGCCACTGGAACCGGGACCCCCGTAAACTATGGCTACACCTTC
CATGTGTPVNYGYTF
>.|TRBJ1-1|13|.|TRBV6-5
TGTGCCAGCAGGCGGATGGTCAACACTGAAGCTTTCTTT
CASRRMVNTEAFF
>.|TRBJ1-1|14|.|TRBV13
TGTGCCAGCAGCCCGTTTGGGAGGGAAAGAGGAGCTTTCTTT
CASSPFGRERGAFF
>.|TRBJ1-1|14|TRBD1|TRBV6-5
TGTGCCAGCAGTACCGGACAGGGGAGGGCTGAAGCTTTCTTT
CASSTGQGRAEAFF
>.|TRBJ2-3|13|TRBD2|TRBV11-2
TGTGCCAGCAGCCTAGCGGGGACAGATACGCAGTATTTT
CASSLAGTDTQYF
>once|TRBJ2-1|14|TRBD2|TRBV7-9
TGTGCCAGCAGCTTAGCGGCTAGCGGGGCTGAGCAGTTCTTC
CASSLAASGAEQFF
>.|TRBJ1-5|16|.|TRBV27
TGTGCCAGCAGTTCCGCTAGCGGAGGTGGCAATCAGCCCCAGCATTTT
CASSSASGGGNQPQHF
>once|TRBJ2-3|14|.|TRBV5-6
TGTGCCAGCAGCCGCGGGCCCACGGGAGATACGCAGTATTTT
CASSRGPTGDTQYF
>.|TRBJ1-4|17|.|TRBV4-1
TGCGCCAGCAGCCAAGGAGGCAGGGGAAGGGGACAAGGGAAACTGTTTTTT
CASSQGGRGRGQGKLFF
>.|TRBJ1-4|15|TRBD1|TRBV3-1/TRBV3-2
TGTGCCAGCGGGTTAAGTGGGACAGGGGGTGAAAAACTGTTTTTT
CASGLSGTGGEKLFF
>.|TRBJ1-4|13|.|TRBV12-3/TRBV12-4
TGTGCCAGCAGCCTCCGGGCTAATGAAAAACTGTTTTTT
CASSLRANEKLFF
>.|TRBJ2-7|11|.|TRBV10-3
TGTGCCATCGGGGCAAATAACGAGCAGTACTTC
CAIGANNEQYF
>.|TRBJ1-1|16|TRBD1|TRBV5-4
TGTGCCAGCAGCGGGACAGGGGGCGCGAGAGAGACTGAAGCTTTCTTT
CASSGTGGARETEAFF
>.|TRBJ1-1|14|TRBD1|TRBV6-5
TGTGCCAGCAGCTGGACAGGGTCAAGCACTGAAGCTTTCTTT
CASSWTGSSTEAFF
>.|TRBJ1-6|14|.|TRBV5-1
TGCGCCAGCAGCCAAGGGTTAGGGGATTCACCCCTCCACTTT
CASSQGLGDSPLHF
>.|TRBJ1-1|14|.|TRBV9
TGTGCCAGCAGCGTAGACTTTGGTAACACTGAAGCTTTCTTT
CASSVDFGNTEAFF
>.|TRBJ2-1|13|TRBD2|TRBV6-5
TGTGCCACCCCAGAGGAGCGGGGGGATGAGCAGTTCTTC
CATPEERGDEQFF
>.|TRBJ2-7|13|.|TRBV10-2
TGCGCCAGCCAGGGAGCTAGCTCCTACGAGCAGTACTTC
CASQGASSYEQYF
>once|TRBJ2-2|14|TRBD1|TRBV7-2
TGTGCCAGCAGCGCCACAGGGGTTGGCGGGGAGCTGTTTTTT
CASSATGVGGELFF
>.|TRBJ2-7|18|TRBD1|TRBV11-3
TGTGCCAGCAGCCCTACAGGGGTTGGCGGGTTCCTGACCTACGAGCAGTACTTC
CASSPTGVGGFLTYEQYF
>.|TRBJ2-1|18|.|TRBV18
TGTGCCAGCTCACCCCCGGCCTCGTTTACTAGCTCCTACAATGAGCAGTTCTTC
CASSPPASFTSSYNEQFF
>.|TRBJ1-4|15|TRBD1|TRBV9
TGTGCCAGCAGCGTAGGAGGGACAGGGAATGAAAAACTGTTTTTT
CASSVGGTGNEKLFF